The rows below give T cell receptor beta chains drawn from one sample of a study of blood T cells in healthy people across ages. TCRdb used MiXCR to reprocess the 5' RACE reads, holding one entry per CDR3 protein. The data hold 600,000 to 850,000 distinct CDR3 sequences, with approximately 43% observed a single time. The sequencing sample was made of blood. The receptors derive from a woman aged 60-75 years in good health. Both conserved end residues are part of each CDR3. The D gene is left open where the match is weak. The listing skips clone size in some rows; elsewhere it reads once, few, many or a size class.

CDR3 protein	CDR3 DNA	D gene	J gene	CDR3 length	clone size	V gene
CASSLAQGDTYYNEQYF	TGTGCCAGCAGTTTAGCGCAAGGGGATACATACTACAATGAGCAGTACTTC	-	TRBJ2-5	17	-	TRBV12-3/TRBV12-4
CASSSGTDRGYTF	TGTGCCAGCAGCTCCGGGACAGACCGAGGCTACACCTTC	TRBD1	TRBJ1-2	13	few	TRBV7-2
CASSFESGDTQYF	TGTGCCAGCAGCTTTGAAAGTGGGGATACGCAGTATTTT	-	TRBJ2-3	13	many	TRBV7-7
CASSHEVSGANVLTF	TGTGCCAGCAGCCACGAGGTGTCTGGGGCCAACGTCCTGACTTTC	-	TRBJ2-6	15	-	TRBV6-2/TRBV6-3
CASSSLQGVGELFF	TGTGCCAGCAGCTCACTCCAGGGCGTCGGGGAGCTGTTTTTT	-	TRBJ2-2	14	-	TRBV7-9
CSASDSGDETQYF	TGCAGTGCTAGTGATAGCGGGGATGAGACCCAGTACTTC	TRBD2	TRBJ2-5	13	few	TRBV20-1
CSAIREGGYEQFF	TGCAGTGCTATCAGGGAAGGGGGCTACGAGCAGTTCTTC	TRBD1	TRBJ2-1	13	once	TRBV20-1
CASSFQTGGQETQYF	TGTGCCAGCAGCTTTCAGACAGGGGGCCAAGAGACCCAGTACTTC	TRBD1	TRBJ2-5	15	many	TRBV7-2
CSVGTGTDNSPLHF	TGCAGCGTTGGGACAGGGACCGATAATTCACCCCTCCACTTT	TRBD1	TRBJ1-6	14	-	TRBV29-1
CASSLTAGPGRVLTF	TGTGCCAGCAGCTTAACAGCAGGGCCGGGTCGGGTCCTGACTTTC	-	TRBJ2-6	15	once	TRBV7-2
CASSLVWGKDEKLFF	TGTGCCAGCAGCTTGGTATGGGGGAAGGATGAAAAACTGTTTTTT	-	TRBJ1-4	15	-	TRBV5-6
CASSWVDQPQHF	TGTGCCAGCAGTTGGGTTGATCAGCCCCAGCATTTT	-	TRBJ1-5	12	-	TRBV12-3/TRBV12-4
CASSLTSGINNYNEQFF	TGTGCCAGCAGCTTAACTTCAGGGATAAATAACTACAATGAGCAGTTCTTC	-	TRBJ2-1	17	-	TRBV7-3
CSAPESTLAKNIQYF	TGCAGTGCCCCTGAGAGCACCCTAGCCAAAAACATTCAGTACTTC	-	TRBJ2-4	15	few	TRBV20-1
CSARVQGSYEQYF	TGCAGTGCTAGGGTACAGGGATCCTACGAGCAGTACTTC	-	TRBJ2-7	13	many	TRBV20-1
CATESGISDTQYF	TGTGCCACCGAATCAGGGATTTCAGATACGCAGTATTTT	-	TRBJ2-3	13	many	TRBV24-1
CASSPSGYSYEQYF	TGCGCCAGCAGCCCTAGCGGATACTCCTACGAGCAGTACTTC	TRBD2	TRBJ2-7	14	-	TRBV5-1
CASSLATVNTGELFF	TGCGCCAGCAGCTTGGCAACGGTAAACACCGGGGAGCTGTTTTTT	-	TRBJ2-2	15	few	TRBV5-1
CASSEDRTSGVDEQFF	TGTGCCAGCAGCGAAGACCGGACTAGCGGGGTCGATGAGCAGTTCTTC	TRBD2	TRBJ2-1	16	-	TRBV14
CASSFLAGAYEQYF	TGTGCCAGCAGCTTTCTGGCGGGAGCATACGAGCAGTACTTC	TRBD2	TRBJ2-7	14	-	TRBV7-2
CATSDSDRHNEQFF	TGTGCCACCAGTGATTCTGACCGTCACAATGAGCAGTTCTTC	-	TRBJ2-1	14	few	TRBV24-1
CASSSDSGIYEQYF	TGTGCCAGCAGTTCGGATAGCGGGATTTACGAGCAGTACTTC	TRBD2	TRBJ2-7	14	-	TRBV12-3/TRBV12-4
CASSVEDRGYEQYF	TGTGCCAGCAGCGTAGAAGACCGAGGCTACGAGCAGTACTTC	-	TRBJ2-7	14	few	TRBV9
CSVAGGNEQFF	TGCAGCGTTGCGGGAGGGAATGAGCAGTTCTTC	TRBD2	TRBJ2-1	11	once	TRBV29-1
CASSSRPGGNEQYF	TGTGCCAGCAGCTCGAGGCCGGGGGGTAATGAGCAGTACTTC	TRBD2	TRBJ2-7	14	once	TRBV11-2
CASRVQGNTEAFF	TGTGCCAGCAGGGTACAGGGAAACACTGAAGCTTTCTTT	-	TRBJ1-1	13	-	TRBV2
CASSEGTGSGEKLFF	TGTGCCAGCAGTGAAGGGACGGGCTCCGGTGAAAAACTGTTTTTT	-	TRBJ1-4	15	-	TRBV2
CASSNGGLAKNIQYF	TGTGCCAGCAGCAATGGAGGACTAGCCAAAAACATTCAGTACTTC	-	TRBJ2-4	15	-	TRBV6-2/TRBV6-3
CATQMAGTDTQYF	TGTGCCACCCAAATGGCGGGAACAGATACGCAGTATTTT	-	TRBJ2-3	13	few	TRBV6-2/TRBV6-3
CASSPPGTGATEAFF	TGTGCCAGCAGCCCTCCAGGGACGGGGGCCACTGAAGCTTTCTTT	-	TRBJ1-1	15	-	TRBV3-1
CASSLREYGYGYTF	TGTGCCAGCAGTTTACGGGAATACGGCTATGGCTACACCTTC	-	TRBJ1-2	14	-	TRBV12-3/TRBV12-4
CASSAGQGISEQYF	TGCGCCAGCAGCGCGGGACAGGGAATTTCCGAGCAGTACTTC	TRBD1	TRBJ2-7	14	-	TRBV5-1
CASSPDTQYSPLHF	TGTGCCAGCAGCCCCGACACACAATATTCACCCCTCCACTTT	-	TRBJ1-6	14	few	TRBV12-3/TRBV12-4
CASSPQRGSSHEQYF	TGTGCCAGCTCACCGCAGCGGGGGAGCTCACACGAGCAGTACTTC	TRBD2	TRBJ2-7	15	-	TRBV18
CASSLDRGWEETQYF	TGTGCCAGCAGCCTGGACAGGGGTTGGGAAGAGACCCAGTACTTC	TRBD1	TRBJ2-5	15	once	TRBV7-8
CASSLGVGVNEQFF	TGTGCCAGCAGCTTAGGGGTAGGGGTCAATGAGCAGTTCTTC	-	TRBJ2-1	14	few	TRBV11-2